Each of the 10 T cell receptor beta chains below was sequenced from the same sample in a study of T cells in Graves' hyperthyroidism and ophthalmopathy. Researchers took RNA transcripts and amplified the TCR beta CDR3 regions from them. RT-PCR in the first round (using the HTBI primer set) targeted the TCR CDR3. TCRdb recomputed calls from the multiplex PCR reads with MiXCR, one row per CDR3 protein. The sample has hundreds of thousands of distinct CDR3 sequences, 15% to 20% seen once. Input material: blood. The receptors shown here come from a woman between 25 and 40 years old with Graves' hyperthyroidism.

This clonotype was seen many times. The V call is TRBV11-1, the J call TRBJ2-2; D could derive from TRBD1 or TRBD2 (5 bases each). CDR3 length: 13 residues. Looked up from germline, CDR1 is SGHAT and CDR2 is FQDESV (reference sequence). Trimming shortened V by 5 bases and J by 4 bases, and 8 bases separated the two germline ends. The CDR3, as DNA: TGTGCCAGCAGCCTCGGGACCACCGGGGAGCTGTTTTTT. Protein product: CASSLGTTGELFF. Complete variable domain (other parts from reference TRBV11-1 and TRBJ2-2): EAEVAQSPRYKITEKSQAVAFWCDPISGHATLYWYRQILGQGPELLVQFQDESVVDDSQLPKDRFSAERLKGVDSTLKIQPAELGDSAMYLCASSLGTTGELFFGEGSRLTVL.

This clonotype was seen many times. The chain has TRBV2 and TRBJ2-7; D call uncertain. V gave up 4 bases and J gave up 1 base, with 17 bases separating them. Germline V lookup: CDR1 SNHLY, CDR2 FYNNEI. This CDR3 is 16 amino acids long. CDR3 DNA sequence: TGTGCCAGCAGTGCTATGGGGTTCTTGACTTCCTACGAGCAGTACTTC. Its protein product is CASSAMGFLTSYEQYF. The full variable domain, rest sourced from reference TRBV2 and TRBJ2-7, is EPEVTQTPSHQVTQMGQEVILRCVPISNHLYFYWYRQILGQKVEFLVSFYNNEISEKSEIFDDQFSVERPDGSNFTLKIRSTKLEDSAMYFCASSAMGFLTSYEQYFGPGTRLTVT.

Ten or more counts support this clonotype. In nucleotides, the CDR3 is TGCAGCGTTGATTTGGACCTAGGGGAGACCCAGTACTTC. Translated, it gives CSVDLDLGETQYF. The rearrangement joins TRBV29-1 to TRBJ2-5; no firm D call. Trimming pared 3 bases from V and 5 bases from J, leaving 13 bases between. CDR3 length equals 13 residues. Germline CDR1 SQVTM, CDR2 ANQGSEA.

This clonotype showed up many times. DNA for the CDR3: TGTGCCAGCAGTTTTGGGGGCCATGGCTACACCTTC. As protein: CASSFGGHGYTF. The J gene is TRBJ1-2, the V gene TRBV27; D possibly corresponds to TRBD1 (6 bases). The V gene lost 3 bases and the J gene lost 6 bases, with 8 bases spanning the gap. CDR1 is MNHEY and CDR2 is SMNVEV in the germline V gene (reference sequence). The CDR3 totals 12 residues.

This clonotype was seen at least ten times. V usage is TRBV7-2 and J usage is TRBJ1-5, with D perhaps TRBD1 (6 bases). V was cut by 3 bases and J by 3 bases, with 15 bases left in between. This CDR3 has 16 residues. CDR1 SGHTA and CDR2 FQGNSA come from the germline V gene. CDR3 region: CASSLSSDRPNQPQHF. CDR3 bases: TGTGCCAGCAGCTTGAGTTCCGACAGGCCCAATCAGCCCCAGCATTTT.

Only one count was recorded for this clonotype. The chain employs TRBV6-1 and TRBJ2-1; TRBD2 matches at 7 bases. The CDR3 totals 16 residues. Germline-derived CDR1 and CDR2 are MNHNS and SASEGT. V shed 6 bases, J shed 4 bases, and the junction held 12 bases outside the gene matches. The CDR3 nucleotides read TGTGCCAGCAGCCAAGGGTTGTCTAGCGGATACAATGAGCAGTTCTTC. Translating it yields CASSQGLSSGYNEQFF.

This clonotype was observed a few times. A read error may account for a junction end that differs from germline. The V and J genes are TRBV7-7 and TRBJ2-3; 8 nucleotides line up with TRBD2. The CDR3 sequence is 14 residues long. Germline values: CDR1 SSHAT, CDR2 FNYEAQ (reference sequence). CDR3 residues: CASSRSSSSGPRYF. CDR3 DNA: TGTGCTAGCAGCCGCAGCTCCTCTAGCGGGCCGCGGTATTTT.

Of note for this clonotype: Just one base apart from a much larger clone, this may be a read error. This CDR3 is missing its conserved last phenylalanine or tryptophan, likely due to a read error. The chain joins TRBV2 to TRBJ2-5; D not certain. The CDR3 sequence is 14 residues long. V was cut by 0 bases and J by 3 bases, with 8 bases left in between. CDR1 and CDR2 (germline): SNHLY, FYNNEI. The CDR3, as DNA: TGTGCCAGCAGTGAAGCAGGGCTAAAAGAGACCCAGTACCTC. This codes for CASSEAGLKETQYL.

In this sample, this clonotype turned up a few times. V is TRBV5-1 and J is TRBJ2-7; D is possibly TRBD2 (5 bases). The CDR3 sequence is 14 residues long. Germline assignment: CDR1 SGHRS and CDR2 YFSETQ. The V end lost 0 bases, the J end lost 5 bases, and 12 bases lay between the germline ends. CDR3 protein: CASSLDSPGNEQYF. The DNA for the CDR3 is TGCGCCAGCAGCTTGGATTCCCCCGGGAACGAGCAGTACTTC. Combining the CDR3 with reference TRBV5-1 and TRBJ2-7 gives the whole variable domain KAGVTQTPRYLIKTRGQQVTLSCSPISGHRSVSWYQQTPGQGLQFLFEYFSETQRNKGNFPGRFSGRQFSNSRSEMNVSTLELGDSALYLCASSLDSPGNEQYFGPGTRLTVT.

This clonotype has ten or more counts. The chain is built from TRBV7-9 and TRBJ1-5; 9 positions match TRBD1. The CDR3 is 14 amino acids. Germline CDR1 and CDR2: SEHNR and FQNEAQ (reference sequence). V shed 2 bases and J 10 bases; nucleotides not matched to a gene: 6. The CDR3 region has the DNA TGTGCCAGCAGCTTACGGGGGACAGGGCCACCCCAGCATTTT. Protein sequence: CASSLRGTGPPQHF.